The next 5 T cell receptor beta chains were all read from a single sample in a study of shared clonotypes between healthy human individuals (dated by TCRdb to about 2020). Receptor libraries were prepared by the immunoSEQ multiplex PCR assay. TCRdb retrieved this table from immuneACCESS and kept in-frame rearrangements only. Not all clones are present; in checked studies, unresolved V genes account for under half, and no reason is known for the remainder. For this sample there are 500,000 to 550,000 clones; around 96% appear just once. Of the sample, 0.05% to 0.08% is held by the ten largest clones. Sequencing was carried out using naive CD4+ T cells sorted from blood. The label giving this sample's cell subset or site can be read as: CD45RA+ positively selected. These receptors were obtained from a woman between 25 and 40 years old in good health.

The DNA for the CDR3 is TGTGCCAGCAGCTTAGGACAGGGGGCGAAGAATGAGCAGTTCTTC. It codes for CASSLGQGAKNEQFF. The chain combines TRBV5-8 with TRBJ2-1, with 11 bases aligning to TRBD1. With V trimmed by 2 bases and J by 7 bases, 5 bases remained unmatched. Germline CDR1 reads SGHTS; CDR2 reads YDEGEE. The CDR3 runs 15 residues.

This clone showed up just once. The gene calls are TRBV7-3 and TRBJ2-1; TRBD2 agrees at 13 bases. This CDR3 has 16 amino acids. Germline V gene sequence: CDR1 SGHTA, CDR2 FQGTGA. The ends lost 5 bases at V and 9 bases at J; junction bases unmatched: 10. CDR3 sequence: CASSHTSGRAGGEQFF. CDR3 nucleotides: TGTGCCAGCAGCCATACTAGCGGGAGGGCCGGGGGTGAGCAGTTCTTC.

V and J are TRBV6-1 and TRBJ1-3, with D possibly being TRBD1 (5 bases). The germline V gene has CDR1 MNHNS and CDR2 SASEGT. Between the trimmed V and J ends, which lost 9 bases and 0 bases, there was a span of 9 bases. There are 13 residues in the CDR3. CDR3 DNA sequence: TGTGCCAGAACAGGCCCCTCTGGAAACACCATATATTTT. Translation: CARTGPSGNTIYF.

This clone showed up just once. The V call is TRBV28, the J call TRBJ1-1; no clear D. The V gene's germline CDR1 is MDHEN and CDR2 SYDVKM. The V gene lost 3 bases and the J gene lost 6 bases, with 17 bases spanning the gap. The CDR3 loop spans 15 amino acids. DNA of the CDR3: TGTGCCAGCAGTTTGGATGGACGGAGCGGGGCTGAAGCTTTCTTT. Its translation is CASSLDGRSGAEAFF.

The chain uses TRBV10-3 and TRBJ1-4; a possible D gene is TRBD1 (5 bases). The CDR3 has 13 amino acids. Per germline, CDR1 ENHRY and CDR2 SYGVKD. V gave up 3 bases and J gave up 3 bases, with 5 bases separating them. CDR3 nucleotide sequence: TGTGCCATCAGTGAAGGGGCTAATGAAAAACTGTTTTTT. It translates to CAISEGANEKLFF.